What follows is one T cell receptor beta chain and its context. With 0 bases removed from V and 8 bases from J, the gap between germline ends came to 11 bases. The CDR3 loop spans 14 amino acids. Germline-derived CDR1 and CDR2 are SGDLS and YYNGEE. In the authors' methods: The assay estimated nucleated cells by amplifying reference gene primers. Assay used: immunoSEQ multiplex PCR; TCRdb lists only in-frame clones, some missing. The D gene and trimming were derived from the DNA, and the V and J assignments and clone size from that table. The sample holds 64,000 or so clones, 82% seen once. The record originates from a study of blood T cell repertoires in COVID-19. At the level of the study: Italy, Spain and the United States were the sources of the convalescent and acute COVID-19 samples. PBMCs, B-cell-depleted T cells, or T cells provided the cDNA or gDNA that made up the material.

The sample comprised peripheral blood. This receptor was identified in a human donor in a cohort sampled during active COVID-19. V gene TRBV9 combines with J gene TRBJ1-4; D call uncertain. The CDR3 region has the DNA TGTGCCAGCAGCGTAGCGCCGCATGGCGAAAAACTGTTTTTT. This gives the protein CASSVAPHGEKLFF.